Below, 7 T cell receptor beta chains from the same sample are listed, as sequenced in a study of cytomegalovirus exposure and HLA in healthy donors. The PCR made use of 60 Vbeta and 13 Jbeta primers. TCRdb's table, derived via immunoSEQ multiplex PCR, lists solely in-frame clones and lacks some. The data show about 200,000 clones, with around 75% seen just once and 0.35% to 0.5% held by the top ten. The specimen sequenced was PBMCs. These TCRs come from a male donor in good health and CMV-seropositive.

The chain employs TRBV29-1 and TRBJ1-2, with TRBD1 matching 9 bases. Trimming cost V 4 bases and J 7 bases; bases outside gene matches: 4. The CDR3 runs 12 residues. In germline, CDR1 is SQVTM, CDR2 ANQGSEA. This chain's CDR3 is CSVGQGVGGYTF. CDR3 bases: TGCAGCGTTGGACAGGGGGTGGGTGGCTACACCTTC.

Only one count was recorded for this clone. This chain connects TRBV4-3 to TRBJ2-5, with 8 bases aligning to TRBD1. CDR1 is LGHNA, CDR2 YSLEER, per germline. After removal of 4 bases from V and 1 base from J, the junction contained 5 bases not matched to a gene. The CDR3 runs to 15 residues. In DNA, the CDR3 is TGCGCCAGCAGCCGAAGACAGGGGCCCCAAGAGACCCAGTACTTC. Translation: CASSRRQGPQETQYF.

This CDR3 reads CASSLPGAGREQYF. CDR3 in DNA: TGTGCCAGCAGCTTGCCGGGTGCGGGGCGGGAGCAGTACTTC. The chain has TRBV5-4 and TRBJ2-7, with D possibly being TRBD2 (6 bases). V gave up 1 base and J gave up 7 bases, with 15 bases separating them. This CDR3 comprises 14 residues. Germline V gene sequence: CDR1 SGHNT, CDR2 YYREEE (reference sequence).

This sequence joins TRBV9 and TRBJ2-5, with TRBD2 matching 10 bases. Looked up from germline, CDR1 is SGDLS and CDR2 is YYNGEE. With V trimmed by 0 bases and J by 5 bases, 7 bases remained unmatched. The CDR3 is 16 amino acids. The CDR3 protein is CASSVESGRAGETQYF. Here the CDR3 DNA reads TGTGCCAGCAGCGTAGAGAGCGGGAGGGCCGGTGAGACCCAGTACTTC.

CDR3 region: CASRRGQTRTDTQYF. The CDR3 nucleotides read TGTGCCAGCAGGCGGGGACAGACGCGCACAGATACGCAGTATTTT. V is TRBV28 and J is TRBJ2-3, with a possible D match to TRBD1 (7 bases). V gave up 6 bases and J gave up 1 base, with 14 bases separating them. Germline V gene data show CDR1 as MDHEN and CDR2 as SYDVKM. The CDR3 loop spans 15 amino acids.

The chain is built from TRBV5-1 and TRBJ2-5, with TRBD2 matching 10 bases. Germline loops: CDR1 SGHRS, CDR2 YFSETQ. This CDR3 has 17 residues. After removal of 0 bases from V and 1 base from J, the junction contained 6 bases not matched to a gene. This chain's CDR3 is CASSLAGASGGQETQYF. The CDR3 DNA reads as TGCGCCAGCAGCTTGGCCGGAGCTAGCGGGGGCCAAGAGACCCAGTACTTC.

The chain links TRBV5-1 to TRBJ2-1; 9 bases fit TRBD1. This CDR3 contains 14 residues. Germline V CDR1 and CDR2: SGHRS, YFSETQ. V gave up 4 bases and J gave up 7 bases; unmatched junction bases: 6. The CDR3 DNA reads as TGCGCCAGCAGCGACCGGACAGGGGCAAATGAGCAGTTCTTC. This encodes CASSDRTGANEQFF. The full variable domain, in which reference TRBV5-1 and TRBJ2-1 provide the parts outside the CDR3, is KAGVTQTPRYLIKTRGQQVTLSCSPISGHRSVSWYQQTPGQGLQFLFEYFSETQRNKGNFPGRFSGRQFSNSRSEMNVSTLELGDSALYLCASSDRTGANEQFFGPGTRLTVL.